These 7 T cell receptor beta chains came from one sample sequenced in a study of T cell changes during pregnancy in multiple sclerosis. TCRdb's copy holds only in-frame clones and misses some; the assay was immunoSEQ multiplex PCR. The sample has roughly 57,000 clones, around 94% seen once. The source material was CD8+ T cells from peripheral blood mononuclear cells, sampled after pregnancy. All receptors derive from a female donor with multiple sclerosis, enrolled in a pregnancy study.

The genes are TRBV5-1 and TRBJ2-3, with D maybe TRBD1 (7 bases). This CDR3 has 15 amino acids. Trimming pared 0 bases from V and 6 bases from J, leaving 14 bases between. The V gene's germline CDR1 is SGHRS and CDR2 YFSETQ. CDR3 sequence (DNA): TGCGCCAGCAGCTTGGAAGCAGGGGGGCGGGATACGCAGTATTTT. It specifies CASSLEAGGRDTQYF.

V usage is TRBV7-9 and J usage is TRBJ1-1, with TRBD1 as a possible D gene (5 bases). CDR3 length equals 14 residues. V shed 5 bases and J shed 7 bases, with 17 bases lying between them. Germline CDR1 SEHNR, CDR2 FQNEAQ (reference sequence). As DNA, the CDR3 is TGTGCCAGCAGCCCGACGTACGGGGGTGTTGAAGCTTTCTTT. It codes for CASSPTYGGVEAFF.

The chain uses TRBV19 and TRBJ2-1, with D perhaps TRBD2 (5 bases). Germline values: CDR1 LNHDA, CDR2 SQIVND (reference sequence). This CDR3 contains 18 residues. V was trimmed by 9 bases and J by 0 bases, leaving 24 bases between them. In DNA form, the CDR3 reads TGTGCCAGCTCGGAGAGGAGCGGAGTGTTGGGCTCCTACAATGAGCAGTTCTTC. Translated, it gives CASSERSGVLGSYNEQFF.

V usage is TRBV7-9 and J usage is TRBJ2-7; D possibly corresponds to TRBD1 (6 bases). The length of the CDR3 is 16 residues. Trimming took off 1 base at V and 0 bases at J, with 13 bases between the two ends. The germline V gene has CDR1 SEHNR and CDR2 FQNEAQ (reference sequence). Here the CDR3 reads CASSLETDSRSYEQYF. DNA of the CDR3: TGTGCCAGCAGCTTAGAAACGGACAGTCGCTCCTACGAGCAGTACTTC.

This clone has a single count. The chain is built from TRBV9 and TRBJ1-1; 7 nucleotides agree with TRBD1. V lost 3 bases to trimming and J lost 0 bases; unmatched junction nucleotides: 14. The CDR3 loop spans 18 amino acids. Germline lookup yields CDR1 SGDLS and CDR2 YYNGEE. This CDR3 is CASSDPPDRELVNTEAFF. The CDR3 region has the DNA TGTGCCAGCAGCGATCCACCCGACAGGGAATTGGTGAACACTGAAGCTTTCTTT.

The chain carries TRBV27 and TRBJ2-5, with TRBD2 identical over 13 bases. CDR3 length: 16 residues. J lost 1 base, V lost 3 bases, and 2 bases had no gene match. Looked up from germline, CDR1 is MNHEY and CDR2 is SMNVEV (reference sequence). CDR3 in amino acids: CASSFGTSGVQETQYF. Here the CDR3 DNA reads TGTGCCAGCAGTTTTGGGACTAGCGGGGTCCAAGAGACCCAGTACTTC.

The CDR3 nucleotides are TGTGCCGGGCCGGGGCGGGAAGGCTCCTACGAGCAGTACTTC. This gives the protein CAGPGREGSYEQYF. The rearrangement uses TRBV30 and TRBJ2-7; D may be TRBD2 (6 bases). Trimming pared 8 bases from V and 0 bases from J, leaving 17 bases between. The CDR3 extends over 14 amino acids. The germline gives CDR1 GTSNPN, CDR2 SVGIG (reference sequence).